These 18 T cell receptor beta chains came from one sample sequenced in a study of T-cell memory formation after mild COVID-19. Using its own MiXCR run on the 5' RACE reads, TCRdb lists one record per CDR3 protein. The sample has 140,000 to 150,000 distinct CDR3 sequences, roughly 21% seen once. The sequencing sample was made of PBMCs or a T cell subset sorted from them (not recorded which). The receptor set was obtained from an adult woman who had mild COVID-19 (a few samples of this study predate the infection). Cell type and time point are not known.

This clonotype was detected a few times. The V gene is TRBV18, the J gene TRBJ2-7; 7 nucleotides agree with TRBD1. V shed 1 base and J 9 bases; nucleotides not matched to a gene: 9. The CDR3 length is 14 residues. In germline, CDR1 is KGHSH, CDR2 LQKENI. CDR3 sequence reads: CASSPLDRARRQYF. The CDR3 region has the DNA TGTGCCAGCTCACCACTCGACAGGGCCCGCCGGCAGTACTTC.

This rearrangement joins TRBV7-8 to TRBJ2-1; TRBD2 is a possible D gene (6 bases). The V and J ends lost 1 base and 2 bases respectively, with 12 bases between them. Per the germline V gene, CDR1 is SGHVS and CDR2 is FQNEAQ. The CDR3 loop spans 16 amino acids. CDR3 nucleotides: TGTGCCAGCAGCTTAGGGCTAGCGCTCGCCTACAATGAGCAGTTCTTC. Its translation: CASSLGLALAYNEQFF.

This clonotype was seen more than once but under ten times. The chain links TRBV20-1 to TRBJ2-2; the match to TRBD2 covers 10 bases. V lost 3 bases, J lost 3 bases, and 7 bases stayed unmatched. CDR3 length: 16 amino acids. Germline loops: CDR1 DFQATT, CDR2 SNEGSKA (reference sequence). The CDR3 DNA reads TGCAGTGCTAGGGGTAGCGGGAGGCTAGACACCGGGGAGCTGTTTTTT. It yields the protein CSARGSGRLDTGELFF.

This clonotype was seen only a few times. The rearrangement uses TRBV30 and TRBJ1-2, with unresolved D. The germline V gene encodes CDR1 GTSNPN and CDR2 SVGIG (reference sequence). Between the trimmed V and J ends, which lost 0 bases and 2 bases, there was a span of 13 bases. The CDR3 contains 15 residues. CDR3 sequence reads: CAWSVRRIANYGYTF. The CDR3 DNA reads TGTGCCTGGAGTGTGCGAAGGATAGCAAACTATGGCTACACCTTC.

The V call is TRBV5-1, the J call TRBJ2-3, with 8 bases lining up with TRBD2. Losses at the gene ends were 5 bases for V and 2 bases for J; bases not matched to a gene: 7. The CDR3 covers 15 residues. CDR1 and CDR2 (germline): SGHRS, YFSETQ. CDR3 DNA sequence: TGCGCCAGCAGAACCGCGGGGGGACCCACAGATACGCAGTATTTT. Residues: CASRTAGGPTDTQYF.

CDR3 region: CASSRDFNEQFF. The CDR3 region has the DNA TGTGCCAGCAGCCGGGACTTCAATGAGCAGTTCTTC. The rearrangement links TRBV7-2 to TRBJ2-1; D may be TRBD2 (6 bases). V lost 5 bases to trimming and J lost 6 bases, with 8 bases between them. The germline V gene encodes CDR1 SGHTA and CDR2 FQGNSA. CDR3 length: 12 amino acids.

This clonotype was seen many times. The CDR3 nucleotides read TGTGCCACCTCACAGGGGTTGCCCAATGAGCAGTTCTTC. As protein: CATSQGLPNEQFF. This sequence joins TRBV24-1 and TRBJ2-1, with TRBD1 identical over 7 bases. V gave up 9 bases and J gave up 6 bases; unmatched junction bases: 7. The V gene's germline CDR1 is KGHDR and CDR2 SFDVKD. The CDR3 sequence is 13 residues long.

This clonotype was found a few times. V gene TRBV5-1 combines with J gene TRBJ1-1; D ambiguous. The CDR3 extends over 14 amino acids. V was shortened by 0 bases and J by 0 bases, with 6 bases between the two germline ends. The germline gives CDR1 SGHRS, CDR2 YFSETQ. DNA for the CDR3: TGCGCCAGCAGCTTGGCCGAGGTGAACACTGAAGCTTTCTTT. Its translation: CASSLAEVNTEAFF. The full variable domain, rest sourced from reference TRBV5-1 and TRBJ1-1, is KAGVTQTPRYLIKTRGQQVTLSCSPISGHRSVSWYQQTPGQGLQFLFEYFSETQRNKGNFPGRFSGRQFSNSRSEMNVSTLELGDSALYLCASSLAEVNTEAFFGQGTRLTVV.

This clonotype appeared a few times. The chain combines TRBV3-1 with TRBJ1-5; D unresolved. Trimming left V 4 bases short and J 1 base short, with 5 bases between. This CDR3 is built from 13 residues. Germline V gene sequence: CDR1 LGHDT, CDR2 YNNKEL (reference sequence). The CDR3 region is CASSPASNQPQHF. In nucleotides, the CDR3 is TGTGCCAGCAGCCCCGCAAGCAATCAGCCCCAGCATTTT.

This chain connects TRBV5-5 to TRBJ1-2; D uncertain. Germline V gene data show CDR1 as SGHKS and CDR2 as YYEKEE (reference sequence). This CDR3 contains 13 residues. The germline V and J ends were trimmed by 0 bases and 4 bases, with 7 bases remaining between them. In nucleotides, the CDR3 is TGTGCCAGCAGCTTGGGCAGCGGCTATGGCTACACCTTC. It yields the protein CASSLGSGYGYTF.

This clonotype was recorded once. The chain is built from TRBV19 and TRBJ2-1; 10 bases line up with TRBD1. This CDR3 contains 15 residues. Trimming at V came to 5 bases and at J to 8 bases, leaving 9 bases not matched to a gene. CDR1 is LNHDA and CDR2 is SQIVND in the germline V gene (reference sequence). Written as DNA, the CDR3 is TGTGCCAGTAGTTCGGGACAGGGGTATTTGGATGAGCAGTTCTTC. This translates into CASSSGQGYLDEQFF.

This clonotype was picked up a small number of times. CDR3 amino acids: CASRDSDGSPLHF. CDR3 DNA sequence: TGTGCCAGCCGGGATTCGGATGGTTCACCCCTCCACTTT. The gene calls are TRBV12-3 or TRBV12-4 and TRBJ1-6; the D is unclear. The CDR3 extends over 13 amino acids. With 8 bases removed from V and 9 bases from J, the gap between germline ends came to 14 bases.

The chain joins TRBV5-5 to TRBJ1-4; D uncertain. Germline-derived CDR1 and CDR2 are SGHKS and YYEKEE (reference sequence). V was cut by 3 bases and J by 0 bases, with 6 bases left in between. The CDR3 is made up of 14 amino acids. The CDR3 loop is CASSSDATNEKLFF. CDR3 in DNA: TGTGCCAGCAGCTCGGATGCAACTAATGAAAAACTGTTTTTT. The whole variable domain, filled in from reference TRBV5-5 and TRBJ1-4, reads DAGVTQSPTHLIKTRGQQVTLRCSPISGHKSVSWYQQVLGQGPQFIFQYYEKEERGRGNFPDRFSARQFPNYSSELNVNALLLGDSALYLCASSSDATNEKLFFGSGTQLSVL.

The J gene is TRBJ1-1, the V gene TRBV27, with TRBD1 matching 7 bases. The J segment lost 0 bases and the V segment lost 3 bases, leaving 4 bases of the junction unmatched. The CDR3 totals 15 residues. Germline CDR1 and CDR2: MNHEY and SMNVEV (reference sequence). This chain's CDR3 is CASSFGQGVNTEAFF. CDR3 nucleotides: TGTGCCAGCAGTTTTGGCCAGGGGGTGAACACTGAAGCTTTCTTT.

This clonotype was counted between two and nine times. V and J are TRBV9 and TRBJ2-3, with D hard to call. CDR3 length: 14 residues. CDR1 is SGDLS and CDR2 is YYNGEE in the germline V gene. With 3 bases removed from V and 2 bases from J, the gap between germline ends came to 10 bases. CDR3: CASSATTITDTQYF. CDR3 sequence (DNA): TGTGCCAGCAGCGCAACTACCATCACAGATACGCAGTATTTT.

This clonotype showed up many times. The J gene is TRBJ2-3, the V gene TRBV5-5; 10 bases match TRBD1. The CDR3 runs 20 residues. Per germline, CDR1 SGHKS and CDR2 YYEKEE (reference sequence). Germline trimming cut 4 bases from V and 1 base from J; bases unmatched to any gene: 18. For the CDR3, the DNA is TGTGCCAGCAGCGCTTCTCACACCTTCAGGACAGGGGGAGGCACAGATACGCAGTATTTT. Encoded protein: CASSASHTFRTGGGTDTQYF.

V usage is TRBV20-1 and J usage is TRBJ2-4, with D perhaps TRBD1 (5 bases). This CDR3 is 13 amino acids long. The germline V gene encodes CDR1 DFQATT and CDR2 SNEGSKA (reference sequence). V was cut by 5 bases and J by 7 bases, with 15 bases left in between. In nucleotides, the CDR3 is TGCAGTGCTCTCCAGGGATTCAGGAACATTCAGTACTTC. Its protein product is CSALQGFRNIQYF.

J is TRBJ1-4 and V is TRBV12-3 or TRBV12-4, with D hard to call. CDR3 size: 14 residues. V was cut by 2 bases and J by 1 base, with 5 bases left in between. The chain's CDR3 is CASSLSGTNEKLFF. The DNA of the CDR3 is TGTGCCAGCAGTTTATCAGGAACTAATGAAAAACTGTTTTTT.